A single T cell receptor beta chain is shown here with its context. Its antigen is not identified. The sample comes from a study of cytomegalovirus exposure and HLA in healthy donors. Study observations and caveats: Reports credit the classifier with highly specific, highly sensitive diagnosis of cytomegalovirus status. More clonal expansion characterized HLA-associated TCR beta chains than equally common others in a later analysis.

This CDR3 comprises 14 residues. The germline V gene has CDR1 MNHNY and CDR2 SVGAGI (reference sequence). The PCR contained 60 Vbeta and 13 Jbeta primers. Original processing notes: About 83 million unique TCR beta chains, 9 million to 11 million shared, were counted in a later analysis. Profiling relied on immunoSEQ multiplex PCR, and the TCRdb table lists in-frame clones only, not all of them. The V and J calls and clone size were taken over from that table, and D and trimming were inferred from the DNA. This sample has about 180,000 clones, with 75% to 85% found just once. The TCR was taken from a man between 18 and 29 years old in good health and CMV-seronegative. Input material: PBMCs. The chain couples TRBV6-6 to TRBJ2-5; 7 positions match TRBD1. The DNA end is more similar to TRBJ2-7, so the J call may be wrong. CDR3 in DNA: TGTGCCAGCAGTTACCCCGGGACAGCCTACGAGCAGTACTTC. Its translation is CASSYPGTAYEQYF.